This TCR beta chain was profiled in a study of blood T cell repertoires in COVID-19. Methods used by the authors: Nucleated cell number was recorded as an estimate derived from reference gene primer amplification. Clones were sequenced by immunoSEQ multiplex PCR, and TCRdb holds only the in-frame ones, with some missing. V and J calls and clone size are copied from that table; D and trimming were computed from the DNA. The top ten hold 3.1% of the sample, which has under 65,000 clones, around 90% seen once. The CDR3 is 16 residues long. Germline CDR1 and CDR2: SGHRS and YFSETQ. V lost 4 bases and J lost 5; bases outside the gene matches: 9.

This clonotype was sampled from a man aged 50 to 60 with acute or convalescent COVID-19. This chain connects TRBV5-1 to TRBJ2-3; TRBD1 matches 11 bases. The sequencing sample was made of peripheral blood. CDR3 loop: CASSTGDRGVVDTQYF. In nucleotides, the CDR3 is TGCGCCAGCAGCACCGGGGACAGGGGGGTTGTAGATACGCAGTATTTT.